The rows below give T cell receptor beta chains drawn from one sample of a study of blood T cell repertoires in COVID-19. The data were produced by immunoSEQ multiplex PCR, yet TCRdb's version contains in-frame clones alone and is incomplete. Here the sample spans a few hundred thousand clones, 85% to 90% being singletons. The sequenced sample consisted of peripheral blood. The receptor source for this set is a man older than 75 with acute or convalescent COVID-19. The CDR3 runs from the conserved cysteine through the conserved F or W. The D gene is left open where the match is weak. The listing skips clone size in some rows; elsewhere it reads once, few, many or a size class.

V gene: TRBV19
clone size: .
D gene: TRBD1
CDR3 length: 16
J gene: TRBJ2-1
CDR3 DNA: TGTGCCAGTAGTATAGCTACAGGGGTAAACTACAATGAGCAGTTCTTC
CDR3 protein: CASSIATGVNYNEQFF

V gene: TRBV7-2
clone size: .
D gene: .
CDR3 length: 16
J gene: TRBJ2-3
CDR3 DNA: TGTGCCAGCAGCACCCTTCGTAGAACCCGCACAGATACGCAGTATTTT
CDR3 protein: CASSTLRRTRTDTQYF

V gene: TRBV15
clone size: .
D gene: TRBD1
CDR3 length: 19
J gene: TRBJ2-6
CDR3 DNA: TGTGCCACCAGCGACAGGGTACAGCTTTTTAGCTCTGGGGCCAACGTCCTGACTTTC
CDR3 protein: CATSDRVQLFSSGANVLTF

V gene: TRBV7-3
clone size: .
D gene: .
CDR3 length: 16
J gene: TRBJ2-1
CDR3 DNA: TGTGCCAGCAGCTTAGCCGGGGTGGGGTCTTACAATGAGCAGTTCTTC
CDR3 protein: CASSLAGVGSYNEQFF

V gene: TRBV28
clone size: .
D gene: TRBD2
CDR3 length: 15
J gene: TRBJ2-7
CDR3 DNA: TGTGCCAGCAGTTTATACCGCGGGGGAGGATACGAGCAGTACTTC
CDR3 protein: CASSLYRGGGYEQYF

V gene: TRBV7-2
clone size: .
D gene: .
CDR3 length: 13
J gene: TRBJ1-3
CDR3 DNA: TGTGCCAGCAGTACAGGGACTGGAAACACCATATATTTT
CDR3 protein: CASSTGTGNTIYF

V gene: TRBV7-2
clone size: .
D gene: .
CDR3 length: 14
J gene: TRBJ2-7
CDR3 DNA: TGTGCCAGCAGCTTAGTAGGCAGGGGCTACGAGCAGTACTTC
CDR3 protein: CASSLVGRGYEQYF

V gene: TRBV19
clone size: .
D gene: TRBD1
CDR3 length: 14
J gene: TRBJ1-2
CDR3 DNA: TGTGCCAGTACCCCGGGACAGGGGCGCTATGGCTACACCTTC
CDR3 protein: CASTPGQGRYGYTF

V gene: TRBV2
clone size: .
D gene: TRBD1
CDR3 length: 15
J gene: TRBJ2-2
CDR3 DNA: TGTGCCAGCAGTTCTAGGACAGGCGTCACCGGGGAGCTGTTTTTT
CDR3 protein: CASSSRTGVTGELFF

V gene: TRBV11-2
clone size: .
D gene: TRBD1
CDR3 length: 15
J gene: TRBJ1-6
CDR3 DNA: TGTGCCAGCAGCTCCGACAGGGGGATTAATTCACCCCTCCACTTT
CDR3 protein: CASSSDRGINSPLHF

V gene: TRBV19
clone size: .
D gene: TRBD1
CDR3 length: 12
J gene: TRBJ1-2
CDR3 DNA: TGTGCCAGTAGCGGACAGGGTCGAAACTACACCTTC
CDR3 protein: CASSGQGRNYTF

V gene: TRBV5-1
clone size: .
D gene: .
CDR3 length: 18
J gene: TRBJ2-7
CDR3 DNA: TGCGCCAGCAGCTTGGGTTCGGGAACGGCGGTCCCCTCCTACGAGCAGTACTTC
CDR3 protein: CASSLGSGTAVPSYEQYF

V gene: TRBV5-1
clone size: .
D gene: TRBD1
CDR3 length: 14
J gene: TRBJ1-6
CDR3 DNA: TGCGCCAGCAGCTTGGGGGACAGAGATTCACCCCTCCACTTT
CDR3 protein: CASSLGDRDSPLHF

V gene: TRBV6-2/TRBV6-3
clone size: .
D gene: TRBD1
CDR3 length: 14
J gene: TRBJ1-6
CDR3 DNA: TGTGCCAGCAGCGCTACAGGGGAGCGTTCACCCCTCCACTTT
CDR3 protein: CASSATGERSPLHF

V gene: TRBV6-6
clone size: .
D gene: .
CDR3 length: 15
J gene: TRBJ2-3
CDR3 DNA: TGTGCCAGCAGTTACTTGGGGGGTAGCACAGATACGCAGTATTTT
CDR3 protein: CASSYLGGSTDTQYF

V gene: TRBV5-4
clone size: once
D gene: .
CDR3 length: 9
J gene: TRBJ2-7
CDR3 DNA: TGTGCCAGCAGCTTGGGAGCGTACTTC
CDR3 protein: CASSLGAYF

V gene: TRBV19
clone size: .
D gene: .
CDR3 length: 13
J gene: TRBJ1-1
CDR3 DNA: TGTGCCACGCGCGAGGGCTGGGACACTGAAGCTTTCTTT
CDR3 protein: CATREGWDTEAFF

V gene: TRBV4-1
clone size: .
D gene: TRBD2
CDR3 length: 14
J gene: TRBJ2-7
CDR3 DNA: TGCGCCAGCAGCAAATTAGCGGGAGAAGGCGAGCAGTACTTC
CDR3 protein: CASSKLAGEGEQYF

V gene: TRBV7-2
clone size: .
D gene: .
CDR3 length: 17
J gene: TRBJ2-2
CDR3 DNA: TGTGCCAGCACCACACCCTATCGAGGCCCGAACACCGGGGAGCTGTTTTTT
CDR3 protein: CASTTPYRGPNTGELFF

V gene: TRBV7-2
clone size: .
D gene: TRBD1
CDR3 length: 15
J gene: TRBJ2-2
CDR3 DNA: TGTGCCAGCAGCCTGCAGGGGGCGAACACCGGGGAGCTGTTTTTT
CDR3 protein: CASSLQGANTGELFF

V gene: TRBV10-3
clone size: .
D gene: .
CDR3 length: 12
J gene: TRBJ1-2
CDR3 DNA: TGTGCCATCAGTGAGGAGAACTATGGCTACACCTTC
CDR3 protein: CAISEENYGYTF

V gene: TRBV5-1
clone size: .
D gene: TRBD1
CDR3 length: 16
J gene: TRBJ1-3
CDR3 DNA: TGCGCCAGCAGCAGGGGACAGGGGGCGTCTGGAAACACCATATATTTT
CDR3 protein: CASSRGQGASGNTIYF

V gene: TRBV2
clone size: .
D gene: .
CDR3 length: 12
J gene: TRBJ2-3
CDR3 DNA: TGTGCCAGCAGCCTGGAGGCGGATACGCAGTATTTT
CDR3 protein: CASSLEADTQYF

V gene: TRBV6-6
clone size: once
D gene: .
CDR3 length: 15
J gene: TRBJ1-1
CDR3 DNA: TGTGCCAGCAGTTCCGAGACAGTCATGAACACTGAAGCTTTCTTT
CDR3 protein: CASSSETVMNTEAFF

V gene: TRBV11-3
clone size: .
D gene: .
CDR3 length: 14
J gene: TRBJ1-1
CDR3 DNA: TGTGCCAGCAGCTTAGGGGCTGCGAACACTGAAGCTTTCTTT
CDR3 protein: CASSLGAANTEAFF

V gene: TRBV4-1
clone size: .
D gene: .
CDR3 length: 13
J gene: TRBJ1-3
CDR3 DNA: TGCGCCAGCAGCCAAAACTCCGGAAACACCATATATTTT
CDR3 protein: CASSQNSGNTIYF

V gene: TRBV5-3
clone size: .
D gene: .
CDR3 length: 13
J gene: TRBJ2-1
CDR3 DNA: TGTGCCAGAAGCTCTGACAGTTACAATGAGCAGTTCTTC
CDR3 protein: CARSSDSYNEQFF

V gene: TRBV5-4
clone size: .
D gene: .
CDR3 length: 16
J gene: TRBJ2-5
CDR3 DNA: TGTGCCAGCAGCTGGGGAGGAGGGGTAAATCAAGAGACCCAGTACTTC
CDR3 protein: CASSWGGGVNQETQYF

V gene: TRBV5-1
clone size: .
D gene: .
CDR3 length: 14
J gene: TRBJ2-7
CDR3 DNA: TGCGCCAGCAGCTTCGACAGGAACGCCTACGAGCAGTACTTC
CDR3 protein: CASSFDRNAYEQYF

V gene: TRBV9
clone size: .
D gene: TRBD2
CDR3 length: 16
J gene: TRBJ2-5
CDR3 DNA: TGTGCCAGCAGCGTAGGGGTAGCGGGGGTAGGTGAGACCCAGTACTTC
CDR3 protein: CASSVGVAGVGETQYF

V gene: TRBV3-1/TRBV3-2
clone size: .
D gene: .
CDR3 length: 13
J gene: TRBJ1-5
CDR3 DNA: TGTGCCAGGGTCCCCGGGGGAGGCCAGCCCCAGCATTTT
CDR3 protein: CARVPGGGQPQHF

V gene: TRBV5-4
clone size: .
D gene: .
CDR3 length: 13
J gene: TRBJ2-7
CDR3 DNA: TGTGCCAGCAGCCGGGAGTACTCCTACGAGCAGTACTTC
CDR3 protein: CASSREYSYEQYF

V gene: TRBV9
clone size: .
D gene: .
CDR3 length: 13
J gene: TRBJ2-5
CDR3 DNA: TGTGCCAGCAGCGTGCGGGACGCGGAGACCCAGTACTTC
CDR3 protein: CASSVRDAETQYF

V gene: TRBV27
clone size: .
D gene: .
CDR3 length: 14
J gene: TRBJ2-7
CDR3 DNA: TGTGCCAGCAGGAGGGCAGGGGGGTTTGGGGAGCAGTACTTC
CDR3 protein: CASRRAGGFGEQYF

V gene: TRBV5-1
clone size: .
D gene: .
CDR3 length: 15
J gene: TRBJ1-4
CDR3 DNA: TGCGCCAGCAGCACTACAGGGCCCACTAATGAAAAACTGTTTTTT
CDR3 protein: CASSTTGPTNEKLFF

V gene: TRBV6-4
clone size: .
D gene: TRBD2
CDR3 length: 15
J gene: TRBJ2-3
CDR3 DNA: TGTGCCAGCAGTGAAGAGGCGGGGGGCACAGATACGCAGTATTTT
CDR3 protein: CASSEEAGGTDTQYF

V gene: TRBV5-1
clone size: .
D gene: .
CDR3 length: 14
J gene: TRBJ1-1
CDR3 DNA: TGCGCCAGCAGCGGAGGGATTTTGGGCACTGAAGCTTTCTTT
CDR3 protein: CASSGGILGTEAFF

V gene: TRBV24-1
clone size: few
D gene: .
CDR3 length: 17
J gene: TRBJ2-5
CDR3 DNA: TGTGCCACCAGTGATGGTCAGTCGCCGCGAGGGTGGGAGACCCAGTACTTC
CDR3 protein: CATSDGQSPRGWETQYF

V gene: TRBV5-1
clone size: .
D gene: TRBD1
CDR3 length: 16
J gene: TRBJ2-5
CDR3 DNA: TGCGCCAGCAGCTTGTCCCGGACAGGGGGCCAAGAGACCCAGTACTTC
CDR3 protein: CASSLSRTGGQETQYF

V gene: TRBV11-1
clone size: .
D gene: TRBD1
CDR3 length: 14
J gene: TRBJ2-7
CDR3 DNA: TGTGCCAGCAGCTTAGGGGACAGGTTCTACGAGCAGTACTTC
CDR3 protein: CASSLGDRFYEQYF

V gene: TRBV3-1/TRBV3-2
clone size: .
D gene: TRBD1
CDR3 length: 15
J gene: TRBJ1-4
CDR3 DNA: TGTGCCAGCAGCCCACCGGGACAGGTTAATGAAAAACTGTTTTTT
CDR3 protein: CASSPPGQVNEKLFF

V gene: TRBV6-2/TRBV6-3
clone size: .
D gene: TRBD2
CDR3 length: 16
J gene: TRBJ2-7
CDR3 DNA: TGTGCCAGCAGTTACTCGTTTTCGACTAGCGGCTACGAGCAGTACTTC
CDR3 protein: CASSYSFSTSGYEQYF

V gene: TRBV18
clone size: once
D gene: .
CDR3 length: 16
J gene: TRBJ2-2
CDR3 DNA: TGTGCCAGCTCACCAGAAGCTTACAGGGTAACCGGGGAGCTGTTTTTT
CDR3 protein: CASSPEAYRVTGELFF

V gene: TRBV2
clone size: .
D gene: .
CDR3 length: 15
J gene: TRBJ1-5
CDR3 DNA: TGTGCCAGCAGTTGGGATACAGGGAATGGACAGCCCCAGCATTTT
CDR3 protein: CASSWDTGNGQPQHF

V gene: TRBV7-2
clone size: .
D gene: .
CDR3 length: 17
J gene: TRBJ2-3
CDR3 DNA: TGTGCCAGCAGCTTAGCCCATATCTCTACCTTTCAAGATACGCAGTATTTT
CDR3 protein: CASSLAHISTFQDTQYF